This T cell receptor beta chain was identified during a study of blood T cell repertoires in COVID-19. Background on the study: The United States, Italy and Spain supplied acute and convalescent COVID-19 samples. Sample material is recorded as cDNA or gDNA derived from T cells, B-cell-depleted T cells, or PBMCs.

The CDR3 runs to 15 residues. V shed 5 bases, J shed 3 bases, and the junction held 10 bases outside the gene matches. Germline V gene lookup returns CDR1 SGHAT and CDR2 FQNNGV. Measured with immunoSEQ multiplex PCR; TCRdb has only the in-frame clones, and not every one. This table has 45,000 to 70,000 clones, 81% appearing once. This TCR derives from a woman older than 75 with active or convalescent COVID-19. Sequenced: peripheral blood. The chain has TRBV11-2 and TRBJ2-7; 7 nucleotides align to TRBD1. In DNA form, the CDR3 reads TGTGCCAGCAGCCAAAACCGGGACAGCCACTACGAGCAGTACTTC. Translating gives CASSQNRDSHYEQYF.